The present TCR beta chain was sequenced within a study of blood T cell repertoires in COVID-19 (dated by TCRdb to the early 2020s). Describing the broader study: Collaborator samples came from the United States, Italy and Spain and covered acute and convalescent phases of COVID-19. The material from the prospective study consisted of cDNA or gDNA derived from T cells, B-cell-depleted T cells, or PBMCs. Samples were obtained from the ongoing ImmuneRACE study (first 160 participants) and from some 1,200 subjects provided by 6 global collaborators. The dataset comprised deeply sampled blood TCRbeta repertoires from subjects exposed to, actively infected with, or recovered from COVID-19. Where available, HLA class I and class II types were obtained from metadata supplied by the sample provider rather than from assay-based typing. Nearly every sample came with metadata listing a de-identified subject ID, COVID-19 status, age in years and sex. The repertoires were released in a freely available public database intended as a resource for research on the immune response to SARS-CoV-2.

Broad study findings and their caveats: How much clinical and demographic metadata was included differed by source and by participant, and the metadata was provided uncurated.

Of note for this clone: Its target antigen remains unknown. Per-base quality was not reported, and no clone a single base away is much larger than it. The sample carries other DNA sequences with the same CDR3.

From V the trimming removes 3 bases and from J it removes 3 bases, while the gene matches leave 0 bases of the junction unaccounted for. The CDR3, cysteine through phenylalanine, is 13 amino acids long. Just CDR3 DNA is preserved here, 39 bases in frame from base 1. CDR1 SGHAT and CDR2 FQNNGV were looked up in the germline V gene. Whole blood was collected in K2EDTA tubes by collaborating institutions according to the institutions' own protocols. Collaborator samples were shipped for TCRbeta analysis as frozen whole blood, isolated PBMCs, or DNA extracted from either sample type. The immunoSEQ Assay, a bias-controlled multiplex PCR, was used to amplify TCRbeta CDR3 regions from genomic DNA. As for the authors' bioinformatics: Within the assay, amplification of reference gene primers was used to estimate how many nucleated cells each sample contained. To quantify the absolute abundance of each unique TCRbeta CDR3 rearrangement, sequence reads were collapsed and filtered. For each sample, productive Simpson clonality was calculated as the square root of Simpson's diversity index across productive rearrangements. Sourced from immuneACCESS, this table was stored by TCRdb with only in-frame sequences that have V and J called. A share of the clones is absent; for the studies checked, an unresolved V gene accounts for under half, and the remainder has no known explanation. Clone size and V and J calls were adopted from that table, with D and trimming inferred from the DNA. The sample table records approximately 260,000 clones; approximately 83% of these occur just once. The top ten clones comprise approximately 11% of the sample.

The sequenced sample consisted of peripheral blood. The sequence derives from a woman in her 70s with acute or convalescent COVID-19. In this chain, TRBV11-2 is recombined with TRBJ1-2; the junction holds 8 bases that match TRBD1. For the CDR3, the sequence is CASSLDRDYGYTF. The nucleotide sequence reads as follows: TGTGCCAGCAGCTTGGACAGGGACTATGGCTACACCTTC.